The 21 T cell receptor beta chains below come from one sample, sequenced in a study of blood T cell repertoires in COVID-19. Using immunoSEQ multiplex PCR, the repertoire was profiled, and TCRdb retains in-frame clones only, with some absent. The repertoire has 20,000 to 25,000 clones, roughly 84% of them found once; the top ten carry 22%. The sequenced sample consisted of peripheral blood. The receptors come from a man at least 80 years old with active or convalescent COVID-19.

The V call is TRBV2, the J call TRBJ2-7; D might be TRBD1 (6 bases). Germline V gene lookup returns CDR1 SNHLY and CDR2 FYNNEI. Deletions cut 8 bases from V and 0 bases from J, with 14 bases between. This CDR3 contains 14 residues. CDR3: CASAGQGYSYEQYF. CDR3 DNA sequence: TGTGCCAGCGCGGGCCAGGGGTACTCCTACGAGCAGTACTTC.

The chain couples TRBV18 to TRBJ1-2; D unclear. Trimming removed 2 bases at V and 0 bases at J, with 10 bases between. CDR1 and CDR2 (germline): KGHSH, LQKENI. The CDR3 covers 15 residues. The CDR3 reads CASSPDTGSNYGYTF. Here the CDR3 DNA reads TGTGCCAGCTCACCAGACACCGGATCTAACTATGGCTACACCTTC.

The CDR3, as DNA: TGTGCCAGCAGCTTAACGGGAGACTCCTACGAGCAGTACTTC. It encodes CASSLTGDSYEQYF. V is TRBV3-1 (or the pseudogene TRBV3-2) and J is TRBJ2-7; D is perhaps TRBD2 (6 bases). Trimming left V 5 bases short and J 0 bases short, with 11 bases between. This CDR3 has 14 amino acids. In germline, CDR1 is LGHDT, CDR2 YNNKEL (reference sequence).

The J gene is TRBJ2-3, the V gene TRBV3-1 (or the pseudogene TRBV3-2); perhaps TRBD2 as D (6 bases). This CDR3 has 15 amino acids. V was clipped by 5 bases and J by 5 bases, with 17 bases between them. The germline V gene encodes CDR1 LGHDT and CDR2 YNNKEL (reference sequence). The CDR3 nucleotides read TGTGCCAGCAGCACGGACTACCGGTTGGGAGATACGCAGTATTTT. It translates to CASSTDYRLGDTQYF.

The rearrangement uses TRBV19 and TRBJ1-5, with D perhaps matching TRBD1 (5 bases). V dropped 7 bases and J dropped 2 bases, with 12 bases sitting between them. The CDR3 spans 14 residues. Germline values: CDR1 LNHDA, CDR2 SQIVND (reference sequence). The CDR3 loop is CASTLVRGNQPQHF. The CDR3 bases are TGTGCCAGTACCTTGGTCAGGGGCAATCAGCCCCAGCATTTT. Combining the CDR3 with reference TRBV19 and TRBJ1-5 gives the whole variable domain DGGITQSPKYLFRKEGQNVTLSCEQNLNHDAMYWYRQDPGQGLRLIYYSQIVNDFQKGDIAEGYSVSREKKESFPLTVTSAQKNPTAFYLCASTLVRGNQPQHFGDGTRLSIL.

This sequence joins TRBV5-1 and TRBJ1-2; a possible D gene is TRBD1 (6 bases). Per the germline V gene, CDR1 is SGHRS and CDR2 is YFSETQ. V lost 4 bases and J 2 bases, leaving 21 bases between the germline ends. The CDR3 has 17 amino acids. The CDR3 is CASSPRGAGSGNYGYTF. The DNA of the CDR3 is TGCGCCAGCAGCCCCCGGGGGGCGGGAAGCGGCAACTATGGCTACACCTTC.

DNA for the CDR3: TGTGCCAGCACCAAGACAGGGGGCGAGGGAAACACCATATATTTT. It is translated as CASTKTGGEGNTIYF. The chain recombines TRBV5-5 with TRBJ1-3; 10 bases are a match to TRBD1. CDR3 length equals 15 residues. Germline V gene sequence: CDR1 SGHKS, CDR2 YYEKEE (reference sequence). Losses at the gene ends were 6 bases for V and 4 bases for J; bases not matched to a gene: 7.

The V and J genes are TRBV5-1 and TRBJ1-5; tentatively, D is TRBD1 (6 bases). In germline, CDR1 is SGHRS, CDR2 YFSETQ. There are 16 residues in the CDR3. Between the trimmed V and J ends, which lost 0 bases and 3 bases, there was a span of 13 bases. The CDR3, as DNA: TGCGCCAGCAGCTTGGGACCTGGGGACAACAATCAGCCCCAGCATTTT. Amino acids: CASSLGPGDNNQPQHF.

Only a few counts were recorded for this clone. CDR3 region: CASSIAVLAGGQPYEQYF. The CDR3 DNA sequence: TGTGCCAGTAGTATCGCCGTACTAGCGGGAGGTCAGCCCTACGAGCAGTACTTC. The chain uses TRBV19 and TRBJ2-7; 12 bases are shared with TRBD2. The CDR3 length is 18 residues. Per the germline V gene, CDR1 is LNHDA and CDR2 is SQIVND (reference sequence). V dropped 3 bases and J dropped 2; count of bases not matched to a gene: 11. The complete variable domain, with remaining parts taken from reference TRBV19 and TRBJ2-7, reads DGGITQSPKYLFRKEGQNVTLSCEQNLNHDAMYWYRQDPGQGLRLIYYSQIVNDFQKGDIAEGYSVSREKKESFPLTVTSAQKNPTAFYLCASSIAVLAGGQPYEQYFGPGTRLTVT.

The genes are TRBV6-6 and TRBJ1-2; TRBD1 matches at 8 bases. Unmatched junction bases numbered 5, after V lost 5 bases and J lost 3 bases. CDR3 length: 14 amino acids. Germline lookup yields CDR1 MNHNY and CDR2 SVGAGI (reference sequence). In nucleotides, the CDR3 is TGTGCCAGCAGTCCCGGACAGGGACACTATGGCTACACCTTC. The encoded protein is CASSPGQGHYGYTF.

This clone came up a few times. The V call is TRBV29-1, the J call TRBJ1-6; 11 nucleotides align to TRBD1. Trimming cost V 6 bases and J 7 bases; bases outside gene matches: 8. Germline CDR1 SQVTM, CDR2 ANQGSEA. This CDR3 contains 15 residues. CDR3 nucleotide sequence: TGCAGCGTCTCCACCGGGACAGGGGGAAATTCACCCCTCCACTTT. Protein: CSVSTGTGGNSPLHF.

The chain carries TRBV6-2 or TRBV6-3 and TRBJ2-7; D is ambiguous. This CDR3 region has 14 residues. Trimming took 6 bases from V and 2 from J, leaving 14 bases between them. Germline V gives CDR1 MNHEY, CDR2 SVGEGT. This chain's CDR3 is CASSADGPPYEQYF. The DNA for the CDR3 is TGTGCCAGCAGCGCCGATGGCCCTCCCTACGAGCAGTACTTC.

This chain joins TRBV2 and TRBJ2-7; maybe TRBD2 (5 bases). The CDR3 spans 11 residues. V was shortened by 10 bases and J by 8 bases, with 15 bases between the two germline ends. Germline values: CDR1 SNHLY, CDR2 FYNNEI. The CDR3 reads CATTREYQQYF. The CDR3 DNA is TGTGCCACCACGAGGGAATATCAGCAGTACTTC.

The chain links TRBV19 to TRBJ2-2; D ambiguous. V was trimmed by 11 bases and J by 0 bases, leaving 13 bases between them. The CDR3 length is 14 residues. CDR1 and CDR2 from the germline V gene are LNHDA and SQIVND (reference sequence). DNA for the CDR3: TGTGCCTCAAAACCGGTAGCGAACACCGGGGAGCTGTTTTTT. This codes for CASKPVANTGELFF. The full variable domain, in which reference TRBV19 and TRBJ2-2 provide the parts outside the CDR3, is DGGITQSPKYLFRKEGQNVTLSCEQNLNHDAMYWYRQDPGQGLRLIYYSQIVNDFQKGDIAEGYSVSREKKESFPLTVTSAQKNPTAFYLCASKPVANTGELFFGEGSRLTVL.

The rearrangement uses TRBV7-2 and TRBJ2-7; D is perhaps TRBD1 (5 bases). The length of the CDR3 is 15 residues. Trimming took 3 bases from V and 6 from J, leaving 18 bases between them. CDR1 SGHTA and CDR2 FQGNSA come from the germline V gene. The chain's CDR3 is CASSFAFKGVAEQYF. Here the CDR3 DNA reads TGTGCCAGCAGCTTCGCCTTTAAAGGGGTGGCCGAGCAGTACTTC.

The rearrangement links TRBV3-1 (or the pseudogene TRBV3-2) to TRBJ2-5; the match to TRBD1 covers 12 bases. The CDR3 has 17 amino acids. After removal of 4 bases from V and 3 bases from J, the junction contained 9 bases not matched to a gene. The germline CDR1 and CDR2 sequences are LGHDT and YNNKEL (reference sequence). The CDR3 nucleotides are TGTGCCAGCAGCCCGGGACAGGGGGCGCTAGGTAAAGAGACCCAGTACTTC. It yields the protein CASSPGQGALGKETQYF.

This clone was seen a few times. The V gene is TRBV5-6, the J gene TRBJ2-1; D not resolved. V was clipped by 3 bases and J by 2 bases, with 9 bases between them. This CDR3 has 14 amino acids. CDR1 is SGHDT and CDR2 is YYEEEE in the germline V gene. The CDR3 bases are TGTGCCAGCAGCTCCTTGGGCCCCTACAATGAGCAGTTCTTC. It encodes CASSSLGPYNEQFF.

V and J are TRBV6-5 and TRBJ1-1; 8 nucleotides match TRBD1. The ends lost 6 bases at V and 5 bases at J; junction bases unmatched: 8. From germline, CDR1 is MNHEY and CDR2 SVGAGI. This CDR3 spans 14 amino acids. The CDR3 sequence is CASSLDRVGTEAFF. As DNA, the CDR3 is TGTGCCAGCAGCCTGGACAGGGTCGGAACTGAAGCTTTCTTT.

This clone was picked up a small number of times. The V and J genes are TRBV18 and TRBJ2-7, with D uncertain. The ends were cut back, 3 bases at V and 6 bases at J, with 6 bases in the middle. The CDR3 consists of 11 residues. Germline V gene sequence: CDR1 KGHSH, CDR2 LQKENI. This chain's CDR3 is CASSPQIEQYF. In nucleotides, the CDR3 is TGTGCCAGCTCACCCCAAATCGAGCAGTACTTC. Complete variable domain (other parts from reference TRBV18 and TRBJ2-7): NAGVMQNPRHLVRRRGQEARLRCSPMKGHSHVYWYRQLPEEGLKFMVYLQKENIIDESGMPKERFSAEFPKEGPSILRIQQVVRGDSAAYFCASSPQIEQYFGPGTRLTVT.

This clone was detected once. This chain links TRBV21-1 with TRBJ2-7; TRBD1, the table's D call, was not compared with the DNA. TRBV21-1 is flagged as a pseudogene. The CDR3 spans 14 residues. CDR3 in DNA: TGTGCCAGCAGCCAGGGGTCCAGGTCCTACGAGCAGTACTTC. It is translated as CASSQGSRSYEQYF.

The chain is built from TRBV1 and TRBJ2-1; the table calls TRBD2, which could not be checked here. TRBV1 is noted as a pseudogene. This CDR3 spans 13 amino acids. The CDR3 protein is CTSSQDLRNEQFF. The CDR3 nucleotides read TGCACCAGCAGCCAAGATTTGCGCAATGAGCAGTTCTTC.